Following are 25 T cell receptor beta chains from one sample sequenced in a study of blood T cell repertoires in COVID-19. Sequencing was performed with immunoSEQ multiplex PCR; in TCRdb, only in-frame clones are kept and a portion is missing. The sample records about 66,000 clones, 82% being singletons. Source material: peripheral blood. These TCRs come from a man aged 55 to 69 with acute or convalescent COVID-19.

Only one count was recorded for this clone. The chain's CDR3 is CATSRSGQGETQYF. CDR3 nucleotide sequence: TGTGCCACCAGCAGATCGGGACAGGGTGAGACCCAGTACTTC. The genes are TRBV15 and TRBJ2-5, with 9 bases lining up with TRBD1. V lost 2 bases, J lost 5 bases, and 3 bases stayed unmatched. The germline gives CDR1 LNHNV, CDR2 YYDKDF (reference sequence). The CDR3 contains 14 residues.

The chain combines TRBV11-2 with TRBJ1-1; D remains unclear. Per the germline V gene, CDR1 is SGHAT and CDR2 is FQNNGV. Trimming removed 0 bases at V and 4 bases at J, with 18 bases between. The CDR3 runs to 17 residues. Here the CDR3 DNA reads TGTGCCAGCAGCTTAGACTTTGTTCAGTTTAAAAGCACTGAAGCTTTCTTT. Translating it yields CASSLDFVQFKSTEAFF.

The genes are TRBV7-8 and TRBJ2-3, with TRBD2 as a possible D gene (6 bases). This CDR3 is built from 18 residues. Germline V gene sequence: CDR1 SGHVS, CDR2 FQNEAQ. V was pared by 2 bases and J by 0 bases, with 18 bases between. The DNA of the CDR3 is TGTGCCAGCAGCTTAATACGGGGGAGAAGTGCTAGCACAGATACGCAGTATTTT. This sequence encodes CASSLIRGRSASTDTQYF. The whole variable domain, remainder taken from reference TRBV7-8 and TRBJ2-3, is GAGVSQSPRYKVAKRGQDVALRCDPISGHVSLFWYQQALGQGPEFLTYFQNEAQLDKSGLPSDRFFAERPEGSVSTLKIQRTQQEDSAVYLCASSLIRGRSASTDTQYFGPGTRLTVL.

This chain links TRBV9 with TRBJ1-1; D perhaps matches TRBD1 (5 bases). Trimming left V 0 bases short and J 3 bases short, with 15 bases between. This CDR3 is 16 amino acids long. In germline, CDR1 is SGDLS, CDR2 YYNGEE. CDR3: CASSVGTGLRDTEAFF. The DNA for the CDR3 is TGTGCCAGCAGCGTAGGCACGGGACTTCGGGACACTGAAGCTTTCTTT.

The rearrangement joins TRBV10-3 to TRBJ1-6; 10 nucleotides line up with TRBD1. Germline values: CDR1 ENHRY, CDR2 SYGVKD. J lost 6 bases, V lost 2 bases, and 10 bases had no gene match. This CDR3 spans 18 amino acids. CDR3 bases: TGTGCCATCAGTGAGAGGTCGGGACAGGGGTTTGGTAATTCACCCCTCCACTTT. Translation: CAISERSGQGFGNSPLHF.

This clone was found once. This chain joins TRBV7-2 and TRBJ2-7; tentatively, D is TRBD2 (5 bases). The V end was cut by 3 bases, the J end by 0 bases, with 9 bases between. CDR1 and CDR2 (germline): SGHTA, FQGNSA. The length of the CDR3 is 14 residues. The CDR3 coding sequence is TGTGCCAGCAGCTTTGGCGGGTCCTCCTACGAGCAGTACGTC. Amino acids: CASSFGGSSYEQYV.

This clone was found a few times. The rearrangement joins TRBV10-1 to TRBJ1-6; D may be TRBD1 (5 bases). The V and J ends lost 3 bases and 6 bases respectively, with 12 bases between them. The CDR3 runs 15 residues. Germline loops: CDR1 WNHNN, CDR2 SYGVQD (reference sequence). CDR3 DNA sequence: TGCGCCAGCAGTGAAGGTTTGGGGGGTAATTCACCCCTCCACTTT. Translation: CASSEGLGGNSPLHF.

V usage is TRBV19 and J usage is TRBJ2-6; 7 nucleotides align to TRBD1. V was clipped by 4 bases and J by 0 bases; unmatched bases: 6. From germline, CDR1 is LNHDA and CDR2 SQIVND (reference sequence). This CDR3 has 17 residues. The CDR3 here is CASSRDSTPSGANVLTF. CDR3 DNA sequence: TGTGCCAGTAGTAGGGACAGTACCCCCTCTGGGGCCAACGTCCTGACTTTC.

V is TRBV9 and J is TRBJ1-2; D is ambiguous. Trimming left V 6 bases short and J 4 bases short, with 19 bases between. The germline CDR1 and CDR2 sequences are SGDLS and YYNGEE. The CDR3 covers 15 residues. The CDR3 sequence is CASTPSPFRGYGYTF. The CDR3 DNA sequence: TGTGCCAGCACCCCAAGTCCCTTTCGAGGCTATGGCTACACCTTC.

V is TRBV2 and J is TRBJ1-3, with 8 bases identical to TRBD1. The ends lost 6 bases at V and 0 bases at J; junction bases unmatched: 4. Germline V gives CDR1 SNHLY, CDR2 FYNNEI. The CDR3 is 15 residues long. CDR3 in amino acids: CASRRQGPSGNTIYF. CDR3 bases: TGTGCCAGCAGACGACAGGGGCCCTCTGGAAACACCATATATTTT.

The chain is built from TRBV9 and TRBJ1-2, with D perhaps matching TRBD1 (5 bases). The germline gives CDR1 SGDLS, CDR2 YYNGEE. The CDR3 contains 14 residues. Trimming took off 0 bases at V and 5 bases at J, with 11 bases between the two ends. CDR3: CASSVDGTPYGYTF. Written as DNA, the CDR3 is TGTGCCAGCAGCGTAGATGGGACTCCGTATGGCTACACCTTC.

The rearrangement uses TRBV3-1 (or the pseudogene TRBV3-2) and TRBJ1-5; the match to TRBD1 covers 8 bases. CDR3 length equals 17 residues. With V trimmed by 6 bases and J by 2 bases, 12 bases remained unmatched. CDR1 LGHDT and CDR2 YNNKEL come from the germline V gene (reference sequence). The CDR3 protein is CASSPLRQGRRNQPQHF. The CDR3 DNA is TGTGCCAGCAGTCCACTTCGACAGGGGCGGCGCAATCAGCCCCAGCATTTT.

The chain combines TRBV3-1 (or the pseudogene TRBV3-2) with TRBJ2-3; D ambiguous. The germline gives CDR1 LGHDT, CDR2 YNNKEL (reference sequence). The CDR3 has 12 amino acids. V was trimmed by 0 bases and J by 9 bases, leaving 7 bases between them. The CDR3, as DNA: TGTGCCAGCAGCCAAGATCATCAGACGCAGTATTTT. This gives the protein CASSQDHQTQYF.

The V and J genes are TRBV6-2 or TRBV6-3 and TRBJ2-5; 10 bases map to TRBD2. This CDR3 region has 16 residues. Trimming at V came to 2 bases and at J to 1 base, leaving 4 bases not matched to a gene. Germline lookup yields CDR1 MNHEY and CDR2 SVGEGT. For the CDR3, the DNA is TGTGCCAGCAGTTACCATAGCGGGGGGACCCAAGAGACCCAGTACTTC. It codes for CASSYHSGGTQETQYF.

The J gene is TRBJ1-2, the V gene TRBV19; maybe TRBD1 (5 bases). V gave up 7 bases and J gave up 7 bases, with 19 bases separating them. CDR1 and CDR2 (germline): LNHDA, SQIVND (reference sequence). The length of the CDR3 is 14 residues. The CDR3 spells CASTMGQGGTGYTF. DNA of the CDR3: TGTGCCAGTACTATGGGGCAGGGAGGGACTGGCTACACCTTC.

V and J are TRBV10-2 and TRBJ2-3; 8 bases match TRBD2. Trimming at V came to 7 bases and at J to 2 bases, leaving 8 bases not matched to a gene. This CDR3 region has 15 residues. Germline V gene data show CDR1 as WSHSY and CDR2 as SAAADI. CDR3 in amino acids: CASMRAGAFTDTQYF. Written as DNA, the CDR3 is TGCGCCAGCATGCGAGCGGGGGCGTTCACAGATACGCAGTATTTT.

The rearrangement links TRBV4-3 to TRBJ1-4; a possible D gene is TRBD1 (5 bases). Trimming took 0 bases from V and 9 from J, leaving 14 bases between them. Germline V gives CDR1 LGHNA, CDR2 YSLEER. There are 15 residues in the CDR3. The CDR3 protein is CASSQDRGGGKKLFF. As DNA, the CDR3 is TGCGCCAGCAGCCAAGATCGAGGCGGGGGGAAAAAACTGTTTTTT.

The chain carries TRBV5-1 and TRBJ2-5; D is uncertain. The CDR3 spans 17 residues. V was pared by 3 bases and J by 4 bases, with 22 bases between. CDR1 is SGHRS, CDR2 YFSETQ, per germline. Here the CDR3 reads CASSSLPTGVIPETQYF. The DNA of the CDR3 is TGCGCCAGCAGCTCCTTACCGACCGGAGTCATCCCAGAGACCCAGTACTTC.

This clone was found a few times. The CDR3 DNA follows: TGCGCCAGCAGCACGAGGACACCGACAAGCACTGAAGCTTTCTTT. Translated: CASSTRTPTSTEAFF. V gene TRBV5-1 combines with J gene TRBJ1-1; perhaps TRBD1 as D (5 bases). Looked up from germline, CDR1 is SGHRS and CDR2 is YFSETQ. This CDR3 comprises 15 residues. V was shortened by 4 bases and J by 4 bases, with 17 bases between the two germline ends.

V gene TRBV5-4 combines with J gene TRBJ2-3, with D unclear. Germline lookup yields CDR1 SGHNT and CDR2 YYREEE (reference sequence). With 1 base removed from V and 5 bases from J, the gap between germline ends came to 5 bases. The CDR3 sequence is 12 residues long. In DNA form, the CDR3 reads TGTGCCAGCAGCTTGCCGGGAGATACGCAGTATTTT. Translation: CASSLPGDTQYF.

Written as DNA, the CDR3 is TGTGCCAGCAGCTTAGATCGGACTCGGGATACGCAGTATTTT. Amino acid sequence: CASSLDRTRDTQYF. The chain recombines TRBV11-3 with TRBJ2-3, with a possible D match to TRBD2 (5 bases). Trimming removed 0 bases from V and 6 bases from J, with 10 bases in between. The CDR3 sequence is 14 residues long. The V gene's germline CDR1 is SGHNT and CDR2 YENEEA.

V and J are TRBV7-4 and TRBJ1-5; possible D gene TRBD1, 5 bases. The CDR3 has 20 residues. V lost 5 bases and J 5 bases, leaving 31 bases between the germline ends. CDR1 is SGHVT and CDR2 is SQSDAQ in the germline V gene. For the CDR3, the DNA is TGTGCCAGCAGCCTCGTCCCGACAGTGAAGGGTCACAATAGGGATCAGCCCCAGCATTTT. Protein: CASSLVPTVKGHNRDQPQHF.

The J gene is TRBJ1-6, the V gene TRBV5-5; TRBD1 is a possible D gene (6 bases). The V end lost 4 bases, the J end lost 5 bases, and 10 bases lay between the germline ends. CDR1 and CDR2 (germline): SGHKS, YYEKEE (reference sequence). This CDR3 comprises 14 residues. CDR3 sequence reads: CASSLRTDNSPLHF. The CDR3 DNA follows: TGTGCCAGCAGCCTTAGGACAGATAATTCACCCCTCCACTTT.

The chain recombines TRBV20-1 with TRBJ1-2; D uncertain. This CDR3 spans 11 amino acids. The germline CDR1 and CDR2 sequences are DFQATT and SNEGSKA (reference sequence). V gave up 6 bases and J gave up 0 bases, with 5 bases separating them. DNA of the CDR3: TGCAGTGCACAGCCTAACTATGGCTACACCTTC. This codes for CSAQPNYGYTF.

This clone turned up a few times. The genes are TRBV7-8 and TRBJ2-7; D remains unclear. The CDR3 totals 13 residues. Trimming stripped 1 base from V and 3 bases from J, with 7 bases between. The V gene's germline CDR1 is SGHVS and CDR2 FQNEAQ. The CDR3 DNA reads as TGTGCCAGCAGCTTAGGAGGAAACTACGAGCAGTACGTC. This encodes CASSLGGNYEQYV.